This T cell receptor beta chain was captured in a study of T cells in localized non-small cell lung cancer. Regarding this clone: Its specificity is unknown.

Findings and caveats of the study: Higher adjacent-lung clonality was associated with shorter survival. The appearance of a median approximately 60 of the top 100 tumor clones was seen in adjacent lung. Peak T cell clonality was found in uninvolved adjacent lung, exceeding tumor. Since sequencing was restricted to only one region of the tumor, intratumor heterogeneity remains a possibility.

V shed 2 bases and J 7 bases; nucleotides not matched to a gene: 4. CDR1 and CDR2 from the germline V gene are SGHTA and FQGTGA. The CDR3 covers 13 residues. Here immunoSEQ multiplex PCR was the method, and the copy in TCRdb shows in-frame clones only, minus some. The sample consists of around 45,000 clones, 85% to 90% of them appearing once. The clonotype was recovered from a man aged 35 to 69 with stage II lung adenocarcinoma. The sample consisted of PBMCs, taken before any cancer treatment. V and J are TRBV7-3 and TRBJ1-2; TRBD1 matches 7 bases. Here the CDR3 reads CASSLSGTVGYTF. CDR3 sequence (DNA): TGTGCCAGCAGCTTATCTGGGACAGTTGGCTACACCTTC.